This TCR beta chain was identified in a study of molecular identifiers for immune sequencing clone quantification. Regarding the study as a whole: Beyond 20 RNA copies, clones held over 97% of effector molecules, compared with under 1% in naive cells.

Input for naive CD8 libraries was about 18,000 to 1,100,000 sorted cells; the RNA fraction used was 10%, 30% or 50%. Germline CDR1 and CDR2: MDHEN and SYDVKM. This CDR3 is 14 amino acids long. V was clipped by 3 bases and J by 3 bases, with 10 bases between them. This clonotype occurred many times. Its antigen is unidentified. TCRdb recomputed calls from the PCR reads with MiXCR, one row per CDR3 protein. The sample holds around 460,000 distinct CDR3 sequences; around 21% are singletons and the top ten take approximately 0.84%. Sequencing was done on a sample of naive CD8+ T cells from blood, with Jurkat cell RNA spiked in. The subset denotes: FACS-sorted CD8+CD4-CCR7+CD45RA+ naive T cells. This sequence joins TRBV28 and TRBJ2-3; unclear D gene. The receptor comes from a human donor in good health. Some libraries in this study had Jurkat cell RNA spiked in. The CDR3 coding sequence is TGTGCCAGCAGTTTGGCGGCTAGAACAGATACGCAGTATTTT. As protein: CASSLAARTDTQYF.